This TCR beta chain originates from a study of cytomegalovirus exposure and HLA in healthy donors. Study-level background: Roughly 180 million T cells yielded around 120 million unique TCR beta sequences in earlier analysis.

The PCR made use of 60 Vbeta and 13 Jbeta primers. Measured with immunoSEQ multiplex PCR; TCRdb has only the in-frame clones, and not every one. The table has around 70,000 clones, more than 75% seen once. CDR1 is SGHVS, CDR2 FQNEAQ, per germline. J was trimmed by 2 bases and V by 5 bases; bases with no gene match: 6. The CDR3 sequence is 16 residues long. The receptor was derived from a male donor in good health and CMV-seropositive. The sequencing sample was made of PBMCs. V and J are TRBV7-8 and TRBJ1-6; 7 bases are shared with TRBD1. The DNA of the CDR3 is TGTGCCAGCAGCGAACAGGGGTTCACCTATAATTCACCCCTCCACTTT. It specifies CASSEQGFTYNSPLHF. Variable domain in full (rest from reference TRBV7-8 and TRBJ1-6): GAGVSQSPRYKVAKRGQDVALRCDPISGHVSLFWYQQALGQGPEFLTYFQNEAQLDKSGLPSDRFFAERPEGSVSTLKIQRTQQEDSAVYLCASSEQGFTYNSPLHFGNGTRLTVT.